This TCR beta chain appears in the sequencing data of a study of CD8+ T cells in alopecia areata. Study at large: It was 6 to 18 months of tofacitinib, and then there were 6 months off drug.

Stated treatment: oral pan-JAK inhibitor, 5-10 mg twice daily. Collected material from alopecia areata patients comprised lesional scalp punch biopsies and peripheral blood. RNA was extracted and reverse transcribed into cDNA as the sequencing template. Clones were sequenced by immunoSEQ multiplex PCR, and TCRdb holds only the in-frame ones, with some missing. The sample carries 80,000 to 100,000 clones, roughly two fifths recorded once. Per germline, CDR1 SGDLS and CDR2 YYNGEE. Trimming left V 4 bases short and J 6 bases short, with 11 bases between. The CDR3 has 14 amino acids. Study-level points and caveats: Tofacitinib yielded significantly lower scalp clonality and fewer expanded CD8+ clones among the top 100.

As regards this clone: What it binds is not known.

The source of this sequence is a human donor with alopecia areata. Source: CD8+ T cells sorted from blood, taken at week 24, from a patient treated with tofacitinib. This chain joins TRBV9 and TRBJ1-6, with D possibly being TRBD1 (5 bases). The CDR3 protein is CASSPTESNSPLHF. CDR3 DNA sequence: TGTGCCAGCAGCCCGACAGAGTCTAATTCACCCCTCCACTTT.